This TCR beta chain was observed in a study of T cell responses to AZD1222 COVID-19 vaccine. Study in general: Pooling of second doses given at about 4 or about 12 weeks was done.

Broader study findings: Donors in the cohort were predominantly white British and more often female, and clonal diversity was possibly underestimated. Spike-specific TCR depth and breadth grew after two AZD1222 doses.

TCRdb's table, derived via immunoSEQ multiplex PCR, lists solely in-frame clones and lacks some. The sample includes about 80,000 clones, roughly 87% of them seen just once. Details on this clone: Its antigen remains unidentified.

The clonotype originates from an adult in good health. The sample in question was peripheral blood, obtained on day 0 of AZD1222 vaccination.

CDR3 residues: CAISEQGEAFF. The CDR3 DNA is TGTGCCATCAGTGAACAGGGTGAAGCTTTCTTT. The chain links TRBV10-3 to TRBJ1-1; D possibly corresponds to TRBD1 (6 bases). Germline V gives CDR1 ENHRY, CDR2 SYGVKD. V lost 3 bases, J lost 7 bases, and 6 bases lay in between. The CDR3 runs to 11 residues.